These 2 T cell receptor beta chains were all obtained from the same sample, sequenced in a study of T cell responses to AZD1222 COVID-19 vaccine. TCRdb's copy holds only in-frame clones and misses some; the assay was immunoSEQ multiplex PCR. Found here are some 130,000 clones, around 90% of them singletons; the top ten hold roughly a sixth. Sequenced here: peripheral blood, sampled on day 0 of MenACWY control vaccination. The origin of the receptors is an adult in good health.

This clone came up a few times. This chain links TRBV6-2 or TRBV6-3 with TRBJ1-2, with D unclear. There are 13 residues in the CDR3. Trimming pared 4 bases from V and 2 bases from J, leaving 8 bases between. Germline CDR1 is MNHEY and CDR2 is SVGEGT. The CDR3, as DNA: TGTGCCAGCAGTTCTGCGGTAAACTATGGCTACACCTTC. It yields the protein CASSSAVNYGYTF.

The chain employs TRBV5-4 and TRBJ2-5, with a possible D match to TRBD2 (5 bases). Trimming took off 3 bases at V and 9 bases at J, with 18 bases between the two ends. Germline assignment: CDR1 SGHNT and CDR2 YYREEE (reference sequence). There are 14 residues in the CDR3. In DNA, the CDR3 is TGTGCCAGCAGCTCCATTAGAGGGAACGGGGCCCAGTACTTC. Amino acids: CASSSIRGNGAQYF.